Listed here is a single T cell receptor beta chain. This CDR3 is 16 amino acids long. CDR1 is GTSNPN and CDR2 is SVGIG in the germline V gene (reference sequence). Trimming shortened V by 3 bases and J by 3 bases, and 15 bases separated the two germline ends. In the authors' workflow: How many nucleated cells were present was estimated from reference gene primer amplification. Sequencing was performed with immunoSEQ multiplex PCR; in TCRdb, only in-frame clones are kept and a portion is missing. V and J calls and clone size come straight from that table; D and trimming were deduced from the DNA. Here the sample spans approximately 300,000 clones, roughly 82% being singletons. These data come from a study of blood T cell repertoires in COVID-19. Study-level background: The samples span acute and convalescent COVID-19 from the United States, Italy and Spain. PBMCs, B-cell-depleted T cells, or T cells were the source of the cDNA or gDNA that made up the material.

This TCR was sampled from a woman aged 45-65 years with acute or convalescent COVID-19. Sequencing was carried out using peripheral blood. V is TRBV30 and J is TRBJ1-6; D uncertain. CDR3 sequence (DNA): TGTGCCTGGAGACCCAGCCGGGTTCTCTATAATTCACCCCTCCACTTT. Protein: CAWRPSRVLYNSPLHF.